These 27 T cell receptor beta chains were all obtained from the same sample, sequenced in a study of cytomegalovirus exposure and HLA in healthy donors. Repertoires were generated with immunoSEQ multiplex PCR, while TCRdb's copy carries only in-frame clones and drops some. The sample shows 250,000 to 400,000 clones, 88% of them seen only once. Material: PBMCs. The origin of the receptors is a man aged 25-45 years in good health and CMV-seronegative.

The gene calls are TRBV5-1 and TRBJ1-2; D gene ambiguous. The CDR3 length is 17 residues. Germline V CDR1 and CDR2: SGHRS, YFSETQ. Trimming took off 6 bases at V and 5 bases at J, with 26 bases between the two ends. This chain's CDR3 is CASNSGNTRGKDYGYTF. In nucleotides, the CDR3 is TGCGCCAGCAACTCTGGGAACACGAGAGGGAAAGATTATGGCTACACCTTC.

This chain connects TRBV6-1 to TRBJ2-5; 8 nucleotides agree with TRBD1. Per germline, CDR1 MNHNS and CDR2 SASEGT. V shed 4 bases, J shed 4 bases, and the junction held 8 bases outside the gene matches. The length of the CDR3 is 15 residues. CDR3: CASSVGQGLAETQYF. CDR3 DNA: TGTGCCAGCAGTGTCGGACAGGGCTTGGCAGAGACCCAGTACTTC.

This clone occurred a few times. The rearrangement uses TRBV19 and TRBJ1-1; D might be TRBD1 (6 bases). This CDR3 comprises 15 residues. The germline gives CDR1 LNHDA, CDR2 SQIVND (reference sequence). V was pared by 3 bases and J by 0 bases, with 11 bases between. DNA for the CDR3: TGTGCCAGTAGTATCGGTGGACAGCTGAACACTGAAGCTTTCTTT. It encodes CASSIGGQLNTEAFF.

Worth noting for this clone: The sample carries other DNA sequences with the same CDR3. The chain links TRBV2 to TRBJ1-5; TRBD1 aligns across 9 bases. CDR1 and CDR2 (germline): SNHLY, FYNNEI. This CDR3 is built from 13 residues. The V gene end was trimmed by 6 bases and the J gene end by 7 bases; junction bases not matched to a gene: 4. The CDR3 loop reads CASRDRGGQPQHF. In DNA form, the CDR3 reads TGTGCCAGCAGGGACAGGGGCGGGCAGCCCCAGCATTTT.

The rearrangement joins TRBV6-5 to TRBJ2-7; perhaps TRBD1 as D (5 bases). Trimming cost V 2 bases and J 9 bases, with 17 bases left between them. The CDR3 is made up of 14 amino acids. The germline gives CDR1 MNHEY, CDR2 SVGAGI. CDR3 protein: CASSYLAGMDGQYF. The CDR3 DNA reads TGTGCCAGCAGTTACCTGGCAGGGATGGATGGGCAGTACTTC.

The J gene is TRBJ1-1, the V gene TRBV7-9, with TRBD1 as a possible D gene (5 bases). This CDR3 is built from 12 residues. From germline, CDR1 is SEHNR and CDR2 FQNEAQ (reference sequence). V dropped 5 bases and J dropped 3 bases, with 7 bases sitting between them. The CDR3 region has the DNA TGTGCCAGCAGCGACAGATACACTGAAGCTTTCTTT. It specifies CASSDRYTEAFF.

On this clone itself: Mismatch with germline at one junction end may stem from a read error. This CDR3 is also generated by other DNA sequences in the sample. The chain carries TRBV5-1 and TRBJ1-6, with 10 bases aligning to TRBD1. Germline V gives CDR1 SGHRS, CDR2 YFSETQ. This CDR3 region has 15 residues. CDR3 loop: CASSLGQGYNSPLHF. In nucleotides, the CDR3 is TGTGCCAGCAGCTTGGGACAGGGGTATAATTCACCCCTCCACTTT.

The CDR3 region has the DNA TGTGCCAGCAGTCACGGGGGGGCCACTGAAGCTTTCTTT. Protein: CASSHGGATEAFF. The rearrangement uses TRBV11-1 and TRBJ1-1; tentative D call: TRBD1 (6 bases). CDR1 and CDR2 (germline): SGHAT, FQDESV (reference sequence). Trimming stripped 6 bases from V and 4 bases from J, with 12 bases between. This CDR3 is built from 13 residues.

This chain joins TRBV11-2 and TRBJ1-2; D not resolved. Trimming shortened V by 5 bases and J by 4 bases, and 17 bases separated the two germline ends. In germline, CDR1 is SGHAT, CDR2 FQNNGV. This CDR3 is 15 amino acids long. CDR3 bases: TGTGCCAGCAGCACGCGACGCGGGGATGGCTATGGCTACACCTTC. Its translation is CASSTRRGDGYGYTF.

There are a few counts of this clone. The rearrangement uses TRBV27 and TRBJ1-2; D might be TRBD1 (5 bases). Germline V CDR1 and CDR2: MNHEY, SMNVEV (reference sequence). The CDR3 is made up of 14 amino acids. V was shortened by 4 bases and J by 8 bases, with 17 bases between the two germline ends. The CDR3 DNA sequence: TGTGCCAGCAGTTCATCGGGGCTCCGCTGGGGCTACACCTTC. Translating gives CASSSSGLRWGYTF.

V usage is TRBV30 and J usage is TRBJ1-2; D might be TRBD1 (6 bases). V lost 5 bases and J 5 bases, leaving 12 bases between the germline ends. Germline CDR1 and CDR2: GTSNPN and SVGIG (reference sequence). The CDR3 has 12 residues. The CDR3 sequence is CAWAGVWYGYTF. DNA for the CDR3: TGTGCCTGGGCAGGGGTTTGGTATGGCTACACCTTC.

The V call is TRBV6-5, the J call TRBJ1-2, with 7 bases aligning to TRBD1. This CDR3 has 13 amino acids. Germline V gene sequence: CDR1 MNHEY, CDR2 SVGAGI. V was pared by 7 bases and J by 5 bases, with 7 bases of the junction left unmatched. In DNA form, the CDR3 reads TGTGCCAGCAAGACCGGGACAGCATATGGCTACACCTTC. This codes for CASKTGTAYGYTF.

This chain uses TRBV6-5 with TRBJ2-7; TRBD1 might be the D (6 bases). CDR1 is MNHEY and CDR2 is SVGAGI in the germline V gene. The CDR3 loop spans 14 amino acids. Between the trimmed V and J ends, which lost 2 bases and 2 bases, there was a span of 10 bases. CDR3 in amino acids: CASSYRKGAYEQYF. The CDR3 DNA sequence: TGTGCCAGCAGTTACCGAAAGGGGGCCTACGAGCAGTACTTC.

The CDR3 DNA reads TGCGCCAGCAGCTGGGGGACTCTACAAGAGACCCAGTACTTC. This gives the protein CASSWGTLQETQYF. The chain employs TRBV5-1 and TRBJ2-5; D is possibly TRBD2 (6 bases). Trimming shortened V by 3 bases and J by 2 bases, and 11 bases separated the two germline ends. This CDR3 spans 14 amino acids. CDR1 and CDR2 from the germline V gene are SGHRS and YFSETQ.

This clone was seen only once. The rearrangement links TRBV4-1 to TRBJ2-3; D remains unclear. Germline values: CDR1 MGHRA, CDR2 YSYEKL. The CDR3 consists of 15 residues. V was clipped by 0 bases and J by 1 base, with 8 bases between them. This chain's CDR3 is CASSQDWRRTDTQYF. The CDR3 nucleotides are TGCGCCAGCAGCCAAGATTGGAGACGCACAGATACGCAGTATTTT.

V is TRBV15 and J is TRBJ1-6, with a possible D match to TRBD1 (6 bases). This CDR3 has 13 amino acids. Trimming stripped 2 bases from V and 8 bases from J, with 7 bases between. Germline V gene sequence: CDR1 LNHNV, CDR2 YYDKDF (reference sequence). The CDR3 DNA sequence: TGTGCCACCAGCAGAAGGACAGATTCACCCCTCCACTTT. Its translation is CATSRRTDSPLHF.

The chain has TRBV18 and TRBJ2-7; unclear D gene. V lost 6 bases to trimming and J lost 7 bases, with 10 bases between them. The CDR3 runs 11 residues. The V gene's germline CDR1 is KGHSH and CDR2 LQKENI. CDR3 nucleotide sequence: TGTGCCAGCTCCCTTCAAGCGGAGCAGTACTTC. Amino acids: CASSLQAEQYF.

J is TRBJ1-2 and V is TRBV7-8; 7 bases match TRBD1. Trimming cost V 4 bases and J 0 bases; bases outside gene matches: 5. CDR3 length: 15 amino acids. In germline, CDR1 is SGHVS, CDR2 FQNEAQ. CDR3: CASSSRQGPNYGYTF. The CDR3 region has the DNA TGTGCCAGCAGCTCGAGACAGGGCCCTAACTATGGCTACACCTTC. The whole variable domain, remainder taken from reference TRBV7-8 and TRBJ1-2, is GAGVSQSPRYKVAKRGQDVALRCDPISGHVSLFWYQQALGQGPEFLTYFQNEAQLDKSGLPSDRFFAERPEGSVSTLKIQRTQQEDSAVYLCASSSRQGPNYGYTFGSGTRLTVV.

DNA for the CDR3: TGCGCCAGCAGCTTGGAGGGGGCGAACTGGGGCTACACCTTC. It encodes CASSLEGANWGYTF. The chain recombines TRBV5-1 with TRBJ1-2; 7 bases match TRBD1. Germline CDR1 is SGHRS and CDR2 is YFSETQ. The CDR3 has 14 amino acids. J was trimmed by 8 bases and V by 0 bases; bases with no gene match: 7.

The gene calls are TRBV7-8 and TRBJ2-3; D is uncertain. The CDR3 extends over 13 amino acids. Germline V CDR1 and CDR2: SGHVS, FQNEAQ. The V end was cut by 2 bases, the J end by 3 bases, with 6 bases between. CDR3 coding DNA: TGTGCCAGCAGCTTACAACATACAGATACGCAGTATTTT. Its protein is CASSLQHTDTQYF.

The CDR3 nucleotides are TGTGCCAGCAGTGAAGGTCGGCCCCTCCACTTT. Translating gives CASSEGRPLHF. The V and J genes are TRBV6-1 and TRBJ1-6; D remains unclear. The CDR3 consists of 11 residues. V lost 1 base and J 13 bases, leaving 5 bases between the germline ends. Germline values: CDR1 MNHNS, CDR2 SASEGT.

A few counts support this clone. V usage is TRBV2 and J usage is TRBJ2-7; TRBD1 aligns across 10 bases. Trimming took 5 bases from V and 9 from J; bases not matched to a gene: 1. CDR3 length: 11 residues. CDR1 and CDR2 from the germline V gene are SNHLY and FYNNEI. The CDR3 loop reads CASSRDRGQYF. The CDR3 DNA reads TGTGCCAGCAGTCGGGACAGGGGGCAGTACTTC.

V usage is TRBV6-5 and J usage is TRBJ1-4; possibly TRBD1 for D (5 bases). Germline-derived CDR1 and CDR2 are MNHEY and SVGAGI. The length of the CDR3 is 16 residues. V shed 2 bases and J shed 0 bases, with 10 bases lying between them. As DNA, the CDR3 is TGTGCCAGCAGTTACGACGACAGTGCAACTAATGAAAAACTGTTTTTT. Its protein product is CASSYDDSATNEKLFF.

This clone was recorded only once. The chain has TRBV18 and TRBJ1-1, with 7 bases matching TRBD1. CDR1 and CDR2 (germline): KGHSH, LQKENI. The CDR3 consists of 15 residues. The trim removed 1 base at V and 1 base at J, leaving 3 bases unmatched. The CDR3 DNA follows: TGTGCCAGCTCACCACAGGGGGCAGGGAACACTGAAGCTTTCTTT. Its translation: CASSPQGAGNTEAFF.

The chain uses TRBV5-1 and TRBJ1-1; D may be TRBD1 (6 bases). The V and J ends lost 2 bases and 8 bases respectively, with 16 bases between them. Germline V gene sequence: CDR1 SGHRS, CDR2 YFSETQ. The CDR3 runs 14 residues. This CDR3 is CASSLNPGQSEAFF. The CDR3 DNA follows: TGCGCCAGCAGCTTAAATCCCGGACAGTCGGAAGCTTTCTTT. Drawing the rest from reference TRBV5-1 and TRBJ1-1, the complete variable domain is KAGVTQTPRYLIKTRGQQVTLSCSPISGHRSVSWYQQTPGQGLQFLFEYFSETQRNKGNFPGRFSGRQFSNSRSEMNVSTLELGDSALYLCASSLNPGQSEAFFGQGTRLTVV.

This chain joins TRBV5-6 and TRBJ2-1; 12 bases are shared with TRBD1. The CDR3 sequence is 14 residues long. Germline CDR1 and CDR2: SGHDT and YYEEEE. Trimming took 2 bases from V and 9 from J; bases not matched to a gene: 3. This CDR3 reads CASSFGTGGREQFF. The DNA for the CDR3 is TGTGCCAGCAGCTTCGGGACAGGGGGCCGTGAGCAGTTCTTC. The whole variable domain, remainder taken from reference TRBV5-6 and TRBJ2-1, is DAGVTQSPTHLIKTRGQQVTLRCSPKSGHDTVSWYQQALGQGPQFIFQYYEEEERQRGNFPDRFSGHQFPNYSSELNVNALLLGDSALYLCASSFGTGGREQFFGPGTRLTVL.

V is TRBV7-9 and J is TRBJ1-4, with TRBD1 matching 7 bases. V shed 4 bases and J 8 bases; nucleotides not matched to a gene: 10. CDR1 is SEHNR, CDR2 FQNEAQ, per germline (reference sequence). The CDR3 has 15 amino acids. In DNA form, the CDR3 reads TGTGCCAGCAGCTCGAAGACAGGGACGGGAGAAAAACTGTTTTTT. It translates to CASSSKTGTGEKLFF.